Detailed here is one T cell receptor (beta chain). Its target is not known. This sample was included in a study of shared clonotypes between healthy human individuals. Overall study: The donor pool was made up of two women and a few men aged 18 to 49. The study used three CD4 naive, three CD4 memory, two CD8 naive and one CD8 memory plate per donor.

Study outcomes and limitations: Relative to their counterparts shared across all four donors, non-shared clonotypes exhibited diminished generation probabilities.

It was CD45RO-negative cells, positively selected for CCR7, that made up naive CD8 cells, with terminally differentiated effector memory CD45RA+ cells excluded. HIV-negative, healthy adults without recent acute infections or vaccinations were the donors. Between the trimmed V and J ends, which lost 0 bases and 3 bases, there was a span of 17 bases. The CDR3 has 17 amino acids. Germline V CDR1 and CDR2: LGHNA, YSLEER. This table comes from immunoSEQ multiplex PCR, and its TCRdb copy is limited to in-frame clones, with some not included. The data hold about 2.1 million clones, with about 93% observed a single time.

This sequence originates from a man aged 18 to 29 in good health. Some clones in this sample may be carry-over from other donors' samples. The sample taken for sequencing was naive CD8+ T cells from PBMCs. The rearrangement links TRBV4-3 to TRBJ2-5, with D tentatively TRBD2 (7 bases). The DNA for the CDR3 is TGCGCCAGCAGCCAAGATACAGGGTGGCTAGCGGAAGAGACCCAGTACTTC. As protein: CASSQDTGWLAEETQYF.